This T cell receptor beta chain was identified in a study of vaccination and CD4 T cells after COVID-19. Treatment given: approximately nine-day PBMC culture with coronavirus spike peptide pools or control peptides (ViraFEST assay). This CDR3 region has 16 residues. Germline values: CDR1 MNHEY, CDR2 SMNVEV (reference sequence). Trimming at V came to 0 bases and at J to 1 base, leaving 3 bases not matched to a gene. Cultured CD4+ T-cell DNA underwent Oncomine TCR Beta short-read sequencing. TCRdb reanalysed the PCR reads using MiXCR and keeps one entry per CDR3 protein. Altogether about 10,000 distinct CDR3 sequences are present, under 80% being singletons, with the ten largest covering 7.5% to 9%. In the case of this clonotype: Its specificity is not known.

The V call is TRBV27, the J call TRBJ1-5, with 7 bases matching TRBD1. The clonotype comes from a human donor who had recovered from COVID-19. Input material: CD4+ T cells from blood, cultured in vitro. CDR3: CASSLSVTGSNQPQHF. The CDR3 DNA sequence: TGTGCCAGCAGTTTATCAGTGACAGGGAGCAATCAGCCCCAGCATTTT.